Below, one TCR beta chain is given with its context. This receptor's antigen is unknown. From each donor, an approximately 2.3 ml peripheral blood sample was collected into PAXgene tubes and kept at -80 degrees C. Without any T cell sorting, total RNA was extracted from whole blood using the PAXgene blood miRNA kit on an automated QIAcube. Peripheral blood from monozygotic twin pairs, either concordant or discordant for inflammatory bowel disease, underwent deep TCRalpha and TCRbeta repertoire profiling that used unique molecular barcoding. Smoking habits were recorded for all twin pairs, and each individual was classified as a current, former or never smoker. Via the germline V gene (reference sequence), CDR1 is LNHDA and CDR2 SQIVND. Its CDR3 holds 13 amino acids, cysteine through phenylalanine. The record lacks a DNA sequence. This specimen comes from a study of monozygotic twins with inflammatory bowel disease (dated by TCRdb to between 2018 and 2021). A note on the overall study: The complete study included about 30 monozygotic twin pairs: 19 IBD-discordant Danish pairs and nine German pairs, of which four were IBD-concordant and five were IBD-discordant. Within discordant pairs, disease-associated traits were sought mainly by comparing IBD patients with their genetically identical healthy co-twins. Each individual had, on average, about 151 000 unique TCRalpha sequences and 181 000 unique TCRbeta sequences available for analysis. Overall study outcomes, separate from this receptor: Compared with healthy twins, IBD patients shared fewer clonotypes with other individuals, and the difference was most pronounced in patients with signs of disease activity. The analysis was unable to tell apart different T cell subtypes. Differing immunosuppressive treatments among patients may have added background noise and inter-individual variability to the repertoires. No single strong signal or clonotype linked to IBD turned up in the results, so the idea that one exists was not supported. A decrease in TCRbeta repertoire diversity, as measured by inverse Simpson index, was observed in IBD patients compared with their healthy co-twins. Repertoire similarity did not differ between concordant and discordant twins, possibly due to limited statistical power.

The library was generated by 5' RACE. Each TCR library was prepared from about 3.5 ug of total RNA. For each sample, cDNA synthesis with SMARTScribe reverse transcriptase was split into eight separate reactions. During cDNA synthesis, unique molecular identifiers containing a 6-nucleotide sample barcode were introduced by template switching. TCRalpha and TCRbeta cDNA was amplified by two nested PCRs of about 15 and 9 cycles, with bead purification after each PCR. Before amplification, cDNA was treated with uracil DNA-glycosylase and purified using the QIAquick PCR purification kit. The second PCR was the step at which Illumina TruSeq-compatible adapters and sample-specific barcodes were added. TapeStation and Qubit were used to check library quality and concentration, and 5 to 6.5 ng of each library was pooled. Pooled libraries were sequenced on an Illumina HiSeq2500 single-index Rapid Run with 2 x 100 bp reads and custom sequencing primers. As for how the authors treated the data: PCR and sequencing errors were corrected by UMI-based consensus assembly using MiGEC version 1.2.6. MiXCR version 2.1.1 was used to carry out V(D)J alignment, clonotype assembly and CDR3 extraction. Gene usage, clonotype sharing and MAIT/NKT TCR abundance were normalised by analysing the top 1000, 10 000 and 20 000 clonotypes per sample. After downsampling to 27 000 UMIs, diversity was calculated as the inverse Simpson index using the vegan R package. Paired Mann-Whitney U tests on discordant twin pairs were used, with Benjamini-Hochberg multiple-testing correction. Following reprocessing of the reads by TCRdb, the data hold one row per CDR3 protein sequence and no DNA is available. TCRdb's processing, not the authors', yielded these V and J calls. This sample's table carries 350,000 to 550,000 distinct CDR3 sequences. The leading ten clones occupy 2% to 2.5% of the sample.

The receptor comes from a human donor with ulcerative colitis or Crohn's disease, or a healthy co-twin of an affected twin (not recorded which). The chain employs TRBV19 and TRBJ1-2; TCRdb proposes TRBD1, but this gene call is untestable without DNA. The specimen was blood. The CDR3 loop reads CASQRTGENGYTF.